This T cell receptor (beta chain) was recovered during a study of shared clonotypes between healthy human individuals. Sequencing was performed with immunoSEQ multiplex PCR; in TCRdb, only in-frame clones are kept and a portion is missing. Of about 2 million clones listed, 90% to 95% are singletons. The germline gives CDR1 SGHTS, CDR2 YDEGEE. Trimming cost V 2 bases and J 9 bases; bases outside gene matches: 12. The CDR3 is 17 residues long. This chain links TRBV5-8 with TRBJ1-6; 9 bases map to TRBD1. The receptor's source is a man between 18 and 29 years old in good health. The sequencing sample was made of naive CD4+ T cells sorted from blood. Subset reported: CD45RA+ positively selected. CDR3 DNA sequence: TGTGCCAGCAGCTTCGTTAAGATGGGACAGGGAGGTTCACCCCTCCACTTT. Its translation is CASSFVKMGQGGSPLHF.